The 12 T cell receptor beta chains presented below share a single source sample, sequenced in a study of T cell clonality in common variable immunodeficiency. No antigen has been assigned to these receptors. Study-level points and caveats: Common variable immunodeficiency TCR beta sequences reportedly had fewer deletions and N-nucleotide insertions.

The assay was immunoSEQ multiplex PCR, and TCRdb's table has in-frame clones only and misses some. The sample shows roughly 30,000 clones, none of them appearing just once. Sequencing used peripheral blood mononuclear cells. The receptors come from a human donor with common variable immunodeficiency.

This clone was seen more than once but under ten times. With the read ending 3 residues before the CDR3 end, the germline J gene is used to fill in that end. The chain recombines TRBV10-2 with TRBJ1-5; the D gene is possibly TRBD1 (5 bases). Germline-derived CDR1 and CDR2 are WSHSY and SAAADI. Trimming shortened V by 3 bases and J by 7 bases, and 16 bases separated the two germline ends. This CDR3 spans 15 amino acids. CDR3 protein: CASSESGGVRQPQHF. The CDR3 bases that were read are TGCGCCAGCAGTGAATCTGGGGGGGTACGGCAGCCC.

This clone was seen repeatedly, ten times or more. The read comes to an end 3 residues before the CDR3 does, leaving the germline J gene to fill in the end. The V and J genes are TRBV24-1 and TRBJ1-5; D is uncertain. The CDR3 length is 14 residues. The ends were cut back, 5 bases at V and 6 bases at J, with 13 bases in the middle. Germline loops: CDR1 KGHDR, CDR2 SFDVKD. The CDR3 here is CATSGHGSSQPQHF. CDR3 DNA (partial): TGTGCCACCAGTGGCCACGGGTCTTCTCAGCCC.

This clone was seen a few times. One end of the junction fails to match germline, which may point to a read error. The CDR3 end falls 3 residues outside the read, so it is completed with the germline J gene. The genes are TRBV7-6 and TRBJ2-1; D possibly uses TRBD1 or TRBD2 (5 bases each). Germline-derived CDR1 and CDR2 are SGHVS and FNYEAQ. The CDR3 has 15 amino acids. The CDR3 sequence: CTSSLEGSSYNEQFF. The sequenced CDR3 bases are TGTACCAGCAGCTTAGAGGGGAGCTCCTACAATGAG.

This clone has a handful of counts. The missing CDR3 end, 3 residues past where the read stops, is filled in from the germline J gene. The chain has TRBV6-1 and TRBJ2-1, with D unclear. The CDR3 totals 15 residues. V lost 4 bases and J 0 bases, leaving 10 bases between the germline ends. CDR1 is MNHNS and CDR2 is SASEGT in the germline V gene. The CDR3 spells CASSASIPSYNEQFF. CDR3 bases read: TGTGCCAGCAGTGCGAGCATTCCCTCCTACAATGAG.

This clone showed up just a few times. The read stops 3 residues short of the end of the CDR3; the missing end is completed from the germline J gene. This sequence joins TRBV5-5 and TRBJ2-7; D not resolved. The CDR3 is 13 amino acids. From germline, CDR1 is SGHKS and CDR2 YYEKEE (reference sequence). The V and J ends lost 1 base and 3 bases respectively, with 8 bases between them. CDR3 loop: CASSLNFGYEQYF. The part of the CDR3 DNA that was read is TGTGCCAGCAGCTTGAACTTCGGCTACGAG. The full variable domain, its missing parts supplied by reference TRBV5-5 and TRBJ2-7, is DAGVTQSPTHLIKTRGQQVTLRCSPISGHKSVSWYQQVLGQGPQFIFQYYEKEERGRGNFPDRFSARQFPNYSSELNVNALLLGDSALYLCASSLNFGYEQYFGPGTRLTVT.

This clone was picked up many times. Coverage ceases 3 residues before the CDR3 finishes, and the germline J gene fills in the end. This sequence joins TRBV7-9 and TRBJ2-2; a weak D match, TRBD2 (6 bases). This CDR3 spans 15 amino acids. Trimming pared 5 bases from V and 4 bases from J, leaving 14 bases between. Germline-derived CDR1 and CDR2 are SEHNR and FQNEAQ (reference sequence). CDR3 protein: CASSPLGGLTGELFF. The part of the CDR3 DNA that was read is TGTGCCAGCAGCCCGTTGGGGGGTCTCACCGGGGAG.

This clone was seen ten or more times. The read terminates 3 residues ahead of where the CDR3 ends, so the germline J gene completes it. The chain recombines TRBV27 with TRBJ2-7; 13 bases line up with TRBD2. The CDR3 length is 16 residues. With 3 bases clipped from V and 2 bases from J, the junction kept 4 bases outside the gene matches. The germline V gene has CDR1 MNHEY and CDR2 SMNVEV (reference sequence). CDR3 amino acids: CASSLKGLAGPYEQYF. The sequenced part of the CDR3 DNA is TGTGCCAGCAGTTTGAAGGGACTAGCGGGACCCTACGAG.

In this sample, this clone turned up a few times. The read ends 3 residues before the CDR3 terminus; that terminus is restored from the germline J gene. The chain combines TRBV23-1 with TRBJ2-1, with 9 bases that match TRBD1. TRBV23-1 is given ORF status, its function remaining uncertain. V gave up 6 bases and J gave up 8 bases; unmatched junction bases: 5. This CDR3 region has 13 residues. CDR3 DNA (partial): TGCGCCAGCAGAGACAGGGGGGTCTATGAG. It translates to CASRDRGVYE. Given in full, the CDR3 is CASRDRGVYEQFF.

For this clone: The DNA ends 3 residues before the CDR3 does, and the rest of the CDR3 is filled in from the germline J gene. The V call is TRBV7-9, the J call TRBJ2-1; TRBD1 agrees at 9 bases. Per germline, CDR1 SEHNR and CDR2 FQNEAQ (reference sequence). This CDR3 comprises 15 residues. With V trimmed by 7 bases and J by 6 bases, 10 bases remained unmatched. Partial CDR3 DNA: TGTGCCAGCATCCCACCGGGACAGGGTTGCAATGAG. The encoded protein is CASIPPGQGCNE. The CDR3 in full is CASIPPGQGCNEQFF.

This clone has a count of ten or more. The read ends 3 residues early relative to the CDR3; the germline J gene fills the gap. The same CDR3 also results from other DNA sequences found in this sample. This chain joins TRBV30 and TRBJ1-6, with 9 bases identical to TRBD1. Germline V gene data show CDR1 as GTSNPN and CDR2 as SVGIG (reference sequence). Unmatched junction bases numbered 1, after V lost 3 bases and J lost 7 bases. The CDR3 is made up of 13 amino acids. The sequenced part of the CDR3 DNA is TGTGCCTGGAGGGGACAGGGCAATTCACCC. This translates into CAWRGQGNSP. The whole CDR3 region reads CAWRGQGNSPLHF.

This clone has at least ten counts. The CDR3 extends 3 residues past the end of the read, so its final part is completed from the germline J gene. The V call is TRBV12-3 or TRBV12-4, the J call TRBJ2-3; TRBD2 is a possible D gene (6 bases). This CDR3 comprises 15 residues. The V gene lost 4 bases and the J gene lost 2 bases, with 13 bases spanning the gap. CDR3 sequence reads: CASSSHGGTTDTQYF. The sequenced part of the CDR3 DNA is TGTGCCAGCAGTTCGCATGGGGGGACCACAGATACG.

A few counts support this clone. The read gets to within 3 residues of the CDR3 end, and the germline J gene fills in the rest. The V and J genes are TRBV7-8 and TRBJ2-1; perhaps TRBD1 as D (6 bases). The V gene's germline CDR1 is SGHVS and CDR2 FQNEAQ. The CDR3 has 17 residues. V was shortened by 5 bases and J by 0 bases, with 17 bases between the two germline ends. The CDR3 here is CASSQIQGMSSYNEQFF. The sequenced CDR3 bases are TGTGCCAGCAGCCAGATACAGGGAATGAGCTCCTACAATGAG. Combining the CDR3 with reference TRBV7-8 and TRBJ2-1 gives the whole variable domain GAGVSQSPRYKVAKRGQDVALRCDPISGHVSLFWYQQALGQGPEFLTYFQNEAQLDKSGLPSDRFFAERPEGSVSTLKIQRTQQEDSAVYLCASSQIQGMSSYNEQFFGPGTRLTVL.